This TCR beta chain was found in a study of graft-versus-host responses after intestinal transplantation. Across the whole study: Recipients got multivisceral, liver-intestinal, or isolated intestinal transplants. General study points: The study associated peak circulating GvH clone levels with early post-transplant HvG declines.

Of note for this clone: Antigen unknown.

Sequencing used immunoSEQ multiplex PCR; TCRdb keeps in-frame clones, though not all of them. The sample carries approximately 130,000 clones, over 85% recorded once. Per the germline V gene, CDR1 is GTSNPN and CDR2 is SVGIG (reference sequence). V shed 2 bases and J shed 6 bases, with 19 bases lying between them. This CDR3 is 15 amino acids long. This sample comprised unstimulated CD4+ T cells sorted from spleen or lymph node cells, obtained before intestinal transplant. This clonotype was obtained from a human donor who received an intestinal transplant. This chain connects TRBV30 to TRBJ1-2; possibly TRBD1 for D (6 bases). The DNA of the CDR3 is TGTGCCTGGAGTACCCGCTTGCGGACAGCAGATGGCTACACCTTC. The encoded protein is CAWSTRLRTADGYTF. The full variable domain, rest sourced from reference TRBV30 and TRBJ1-2, is SQTIHQWPATLVQPVGSPLSLECTVEGTSNPNLYWYRQAAGRGLQLLFYSVGIGQISSEVPQNLSASRPQDRQFILSSKKLLLSDSGFYLCAWSTRLRTADGYTFGSGTRLTVV.